The rows below give T cell receptor beta chains drawn from one sample of a study of beta chain features in type 1 diabetes. TCRdb's copy holds only in-frame clones and misses some; the assay was immunoSEQ multiplex PCR. The sample consists of over 650,000 clones, around an eighth of them appearing once. Sequenced material: naive CD4+ T cells from blood. These receptors came from a man aged 18 to 29 with type 1 diabetes. The CDR3 runs from the conserved cysteine through the conserved F or W. Each record gives: D gene, J gene, V gene, clone size, CDR3 DNA, CDR3 protein. A D gene is named only where the DNA matches it firmly. For some rows the clone size is stated as once, few or many, or as a class when expanded; others skip it.

>.|TRBJ1-6|TRBV7-2|.
TGTGCCAGCAGCAACGGACGGAGTAATTCACCCCTCCACTTT
CASSNGRSNSPLHF
>.|TRBJ1-1|TRBV27|.
TGTGCCAGCAGTTTCAAGGGGAACACTGAAGCTTTCTTT
CASSFKGNTEAFF
>.|TRBJ2-3|TRBV7-9|.
TGTGCCAGCAGCCCCCGCGTCACAGATACGCAGTATTTT
CASSPRVTDTQYF
>.|TRBJ1-1|TRBV2|few
TGTGCCAGCAGTGAAGTCGGGGAGATGAACACTGAAGCTTTCTTT
CASSEVGEMNTEAFF
>TRBD1|TRBJ2-7|TRBV14|.
TGTGCCAGCAGCCAAACAGGGGGCTACGAGCAGTACTTC
CASSQTGGYEQYF
>TRBD1|TRBJ2-4|TRBV6-5|few
TGTGCCAGCAGTTACCGACAGGGGAACCCCAAAAACATTCAGTACTTC
CASSYRQGNPKNIQYF
>.|TRBJ1-4|TRBV7-2|few
TGTGCCAGCAGCTTGGGACGGGGTCTGGAAAAACTGTTTTTT
CASSLGRGLEKLFF
>TRBD2|TRBJ2-1|TRBV4-1|.
TGCGCCAGCAGCCAAGGAGGCCTAGCGGAATACAATGAGCAGTTCTTC
CASSQGGLAEYNEQFF
>TRBD1|TRBJ2-1|TRBV7-9|.
TGTGCCAGCAGGGACGACAGGGGAGGTTCGTATAATGAGCAGTTCTTC
CASRDDRGGSYNEQFF
>.|TRBJ1-2|TRBV4-1|.
TGCGCCAGCAGCCAAGACGGGAACTATGGCTACACCTTC
CASSQDGNYGYTF
>.|TRBJ2-2|TRBV28|.
TGTGCCAGCAGTCCCCCCTCCCTACAACGGACCGGGGAGCTGTTTTTT
CASSPPSLQRTGELFF
>.|TRBJ2-7|TRBV7-9|few
TGTGCCAGCAGCTTAGGGGACATGAGCTACGAGCAGTACTTC
CASSLGDMSYEQYF
>.|TRBJ1-2|TRBV6-5|few
TGTGCCAGCAGTTACGACTCAAAGAACTATGGCTACACCTTC
CASSYDSKNYGYTF
>.|TRBJ1-5|TRBV4-1|few
TGCGCCAGCGGTCCCCGGGGAAATCAGCCCCAGCATTTT
CASGPRGNQPQHF
>.|TRBJ1-1|TRBV18|few
TGTGCCAGCTCACCGGGTCAAGACGCCTGGTCGGGCTTTGAAGCTTTCTTT
CASSPGQDAWSGFEAFF
>.|TRBJ2-2|TRBV5-6|.
TGTGCCAGCAAAAAGGGCGATGGAACCGGGGAGCTGTTTTTT
CASKKGDGTGELFF
>.|TRBJ2-5|TRBV6-1|.
TGTGCCAGCAGTGGACAACTAGCCTCCCTTAGTGGGGAGTACTTC
CASSGQLASLSGEYF
>.|TRBJ2-7|TRBV6-5|once
TGTGCCAGCAGTTACTCGAAACAGGGATCCTACGAGCAGTACTTC
CASSYSKQGSYEQYF
>.|TRBJ2-5|TRBV14|few
TGTGCCAGCAGCCAAGGGAGAGGATACTGGTCTTACAGGGTCCAAGAGACCCAGTACTTC
CASSQGRGYWSYRVQETQYF
>TRBD2|TRBJ2-5|TRBV18|few
TGTGCCAGCTCACTACCTCTAGCGGTAAAAGAGACCCAGTACTTC
CASSLPLAVKETQYF
>.|TRBJ2-7|TRBV7-9|few
TGTGCCAGCAGCCTGGGGCCGACTGGCACCGAGCAGTACTTC
CASSLGPTGTEQYF
>.|TRBJ2-7|TRBV29-1|few
TGCAGCGTTGTTTCCGAAACCTACGAGCAGTACTTC
CSVVSETYEQYF
>.|TRBJ1-2|TRBV29-1|.
TGCAGCGTGTCTGCCGCGGGCTACACCTTC
CSVSAAGYTF
>.|TRBJ2-7|TRBV19|few
TGTGCCAGTAGGGGCAGCTACGAGCAGTACTTC
CASRGSYEQYF
>TRBD1|TRBJ2-2|TRBV28|few
TGTGCCAGCAGATCCCGTTCCGGGACAGGGAGCACCGGGGAGCTGTTTTTT
CASRSRSGTGSTGELFF
>.|TRBJ2-1|TRBV6-5|.
TGTGCCAGCAGTTACCAAATCAACGAGGGCAATGAGCAGTTCTTC
CASSYQINEGNEQFF
>.|TRBJ1-3|TRBV6-5|.
TGTGCCAGCAGCCCCCCAGGGGCTGGAAACACCATATATTTT
CASSPPGAGNTIYF
>.|TRBJ2-1|TRBV10-3|few
TGTGCCATCAGTGACAAAGGAGGGGACCCCTCCTACAATGAGCAGTTCTTC
CAISDKGGDPSYNEQFF
>.|TRBJ1-6|TRBV28|few
TGTGCCAGCAGTTCCCCGGGGAGGGTAGATTCACCCCTCCACTTT
CASSSPGRVDSPLHF
>TRBD2|TRBJ2-1|TRBV29-1|few
TGCAGCGTTGACGGGGGGGACTCCTACAATGAGCAGTTCTTC
CSVDGGDSYNEQFF
>.|TRBJ2-1|TRBV28|few
TGTGCCAGCAGTTCACCATACAATGAGCAGTTCTTC
CASSSPYNEQFF
>TRBD1|TRBJ2-7|TRBV6-1|.
TGTGCCAGCATCCGAGACAGGGCCACCTACGAGCAGTACTTC
CASIRDRATYEQYF
>.|TRBJ1-2|TRBV21-1|few
TGTGCCAGCAGCATACCAGGACAGGGGGTCGGTGGCTACACCTTC
CASSIPGQGVGGYTF
>.|TRBJ1-2|TRBV7-9|once
TGTGCCAGCGGGCAAGGGTATGGCTACACCTTC
CASGQGYGYTF
>TRBD1|TRBJ2-5|TRBV14|.
TGTGCCAGCAGCCTCGACAGGGGCCAAGAGACCCAGTACTTC
CASSLDRGQETQYF
>TRBD2|TRBJ2-1|TRBV5-1|few
TGCGCCAGCAGACCTCCGGGACTACCTAATAACAATGAGCAGTTCTTC
CASRPPGLPNNNEQFF
>.|TRBJ2-2|TRBV5-4|few
TGTGCCAGCGGGCCCGGAGGGGCCGCGAACACCGGGGAGCTGTTTTTT
CASGPGGAANTGELFF
>.|TRBJ1-2|TRBV6-1|.
TGTGCCAGCAGTGAATCGCACAGATCCTATGGCTACACCTTC
CASSESHRSYGYTF